One and the same sample provided the 25 T cell receptor beta chains below, sequenced in a study of vaccination and CD4 T cells after COVID-19. An Oncomine TCR Beta short-read assay was used to sequence the DNA from cultured CD4+ T cells. TCRdb called the PCR reads again in MiXCR, with one record for every CDR3 protein. Of 20,000 to 25,000 distinct CDR3 sequences in the sample, roughly 70% were seen once. Treatment of the sample: roughly 10-day PBMC culture with coronavirus spike peptide pools or control peptides (ViraFEST assay). For these TCRs, the target antigens are not known. The sample here was CD4+ T cells from blood, cultured in vitro, taken after SARS-CoV-2 vaccination. The receptors originated from a human donor who received a COVID-19 vaccine.

Here the CDR3 reads CSAASRESSYEQYF. In DNA, the CDR3 is TGCAGTGCTGCATCTAGAGAAAGCTCCTACGAGCAGTACTTC. The chain is built from TRBV20-1 and TRBJ2-7; D remains unclear. The germline CDR1 and CDR2 sequences are DFQATT and SNEGSKA (reference sequence). Trimming cost V 5 bases and J 0 bases, with 14 bases left between them. The CDR3 covers 14 residues.

The chain employs TRBV5-4 and TRBJ1-6; D is unclear. V was pared by 2 bases and J by 4 bases, with 10 bases between. The CDR3 covers 15 residues. Germline V gene lookup returns CDR1 SGHNT and CDR2 YYREEE (reference sequence). The CDR3 protein is CASSLARTYNSPLHF. CDR3 sequence (DNA): TGTGCCAGCAGCTTAGCACGGACTTATAATTCACCCCTCCACTTT.

This clonotype showed up just once. The chain employs TRBV7-8 and TRBJ1-2, with TRBD1 as a possible D gene (5 bases). With 5 bases removed from V and 7 bases from J, the gap between germline ends came to 17 bases. The CDR3 has 14 residues. CDR1 and CDR2 from the germline V gene are SGHVS and FQNEAQ. The CDR3 here is CASSLTSSGGGYTF. The CDR3 region has the DNA TGTGCCAGCAGCCTCACCTCTAGCGGGGGTGGCTACACCTTC.

This clonotype was observed a single time. The V gene is TRBV20-1, the J gene TRBJ2-3; 10 nucleotides match TRBD2. After removal of 1 base from V and 7 bases from J, the junction contained 8 bases not matched to a gene. The CDR3 is 15 amino acids. Germline values: CDR1 DFQATT, CDR2 SNEGSKA (reference sequence). The CDR3 coding sequence is TGCAGTGCTAGAGCCGAGCGGGGGGGCCCAAATACGCAGTATTTT. It codes for CSARAERGGPNTQYF.

The sample holds one count of this clonotype. V and J are TRBV4-1 and TRBJ2-5; perhaps TRBD1 as D (6 bases). V gave up 1 base and J gave up 2 bases, with 11 bases separating them. Looked up from germline, CDR1 is MGHRA and CDR2 is YSYEKL. The CDR3 is made up of 15 amino acids. CDR3 in amino acids: CASSQVQDSQETQYF. The CDR3 bases are TGCGCCAGCAGCCAAGTTCAGGACAGTCAAGAGACCCAGTACTTC.

The chain couples TRBV24-1 to TRBJ1-1; D call uncertain. Trimming shortened V by 8 bases and J by 1 base, and 10 bases separated the two germline ends. Per germline, CDR1 KGHDR and CDR2 SFDVKD. This CDR3 has 13 amino acids. This chain's CDR3 is CATTETGNTEAFF. Written as DNA, the CDR3 is TGTGCCACCACCGAGACCGGGAACACTGAAGCTTTCTTT.

This chain joins TRBV24-1 and TRBJ1-2; 7 positions match TRBD1. Germline assignment: CDR1 KGHDR and CDR2 SFDVKD. The CDR3 covers 16 residues. V shed 0 bases, J shed 6 bases, and the junction held 9 bases outside the gene matches. Written as DNA, the CDR3 is TGTGCCACCAGTGATTTGCATGGCCAGGGGGTTGATGGCTACACCTTC. Encoded protein: CATSDLHGQGVDGYTF.

The gene calls are TRBV20-1 and TRBJ2-2, with TRBD2 identical over 14 bases. Trimming removed 2 bases from V and 4 bases from J; junction bases left unmatched: 12. Germline-derived CDR1 and CDR2 are DFQATT and SNEGSKA (reference sequence). The CDR3 runs to 19 residues. CDR3 DNA sequence: TGCAGTGCTAGAAACGCTGGGACTAGCGGGGGCGCGAGCACCGGGGAGCTGTTTTTT. This sequence encodes CSARNAGTSGGASTGELFF.

V gene TRBV7-9 combines with J gene TRBJ1-1; possible D gene TRBD1, 6 bases. CDR1 and CDR2 (germline): SEHNR, FQNEAQ (reference sequence). Trimming cost V 4 bases and J 1 base, with 13 bases left between them. This CDR3 comprises 15 residues. CDR3 in DNA: TGTGCCAGCAGCTCGTCCGGGACACCGAACACTGAAGCTTTCTTT. Translating it yields CASSSSGTPNTEAFF.

The gene calls are TRBV30 and TRBJ1-1, with a weak D call TRBD1 (5 bases). Germline assignment: CDR1 GTSNPN and CDR2 SVGIG (reference sequence). V gave up 2 bases and J gave up 3 bases, with 10 bases separating them. This CDR3 is 13 amino acids long. In nucleotides, the CDR3 is TGTGCCTGGAGTCCAGGGACGGACACTGAAGCTTTCTTT. As protein: CAWSPGTDTEAFF.

V is TRBV30 and J is TRBJ2-7; 9 bases agree with TRBD2. The CDR3 is 16 residues long. Germline lookup yields CDR1 GTSNPN and CDR2 SVGIG (reference sequence). Germline trimming cut 1 base from V and 1 base from J; bases unmatched to any gene: 8. This CDR3 reads CAWSDPSGGTSYEQYF. CDR3 coding DNA: TGTGCCTGGAGTGACCCCAGCGGGGGGACTTCCTACGAGCAGTACTTC.

The genes are TRBV6-1 and TRBJ1-4, with TRBD1 matching 7 bases. The CDR3 spans 15 residues. CDR1 is MNHNS, CDR2 SASEGT, per germline. The V and J ends lost 6 bases and 5 bases, in that order; junction bases with no gene match: 9. The CDR3 is CASRSTGASNEKLFF. The CDR3, as DNA: TGTGCCAGCAGATCCACAGGGGCGTCAAATGAAAAACTGTTTTTT.

This clonotype was counted only a few times. The rearrangement joins TRBV20-1 to TRBJ2-3, with a tentative D call TRBD2 (7 bases). The V end lost 3 bases, the J end lost 6 bases, and 16 bases lay between the germline ends. The CDR3 spans 14 residues. Germline V gene sequence: CDR1 DFQATT, CDR2 SNEGSKA (reference sequence). The CDR3 reads CSARGAGAPDTQYF. As DNA, the CDR3 is TGCAGTGCTAGGGGGGCGGGGGCCCCGGATACGCAGTATTTT.

The chain links TRBV19 to TRBJ2-1; the match to TRBD2 covers 12 bases. Germline V gene data show CDR1 as LNHDA and CDR2 as SQIVND (reference sequence). The CDR3 has 15 amino acids. V dropped 6 bases and J dropped 4; count of bases not matched to a gene: 4. The CDR3 DNA reads TGTGCCAGTAGCACACTAGCGGGGGGTTACAATGAGCAGTTCTTC. It translates to CASSTLAGGYNEQFF.

The chain carries TRBV6-5 and TRBJ2-3; TRBD2 is a possible D gene (6 bases). This CDR3 comprises 15 residues. The V gene lost 4 bases and the J gene lost 2 bases, with 13 bases spanning the gap. Germline lookup yields CDR1 MNHEY and CDR2 SVGAGI. CDR3 in amino acids: CASSLRGSVTDTQYF. In DNA, the CDR3 is TGTGCCAGCAGTTTGCGGGGTTCGGTCACAGATACGCAGTATTTT.

J is TRBJ2-7 and V is TRBV2; 12 nucleotides line up with TRBD1. CDR3 size: 18 residues. Per the germline V gene, CDR1 is SNHLY and CDR2 is FYNNEI. V was pared by 4 bases and J by 3 bases, with 13 bases of the junction left unmatched. CDR3 amino acids: CASSVSVYGTGGYYEQYF. The CDR3 DNA is TGTGCCAGCAGTGTCAGCGTATACGGGACAGGGGGCTACTACGAGCAGTACTTC. Drawing the rest from reference TRBV2 and TRBJ2-7, the complete variable domain is EPEVTQTPSHQVTQMGQEVILRCVPISNHLYFYWYRQILGQKVEFLVSFYNNEISEKSEIFDDQFSVERPDGSNFTLKIRSTKLEDSAMYFCASSVSVYGTGGYYEQYFGPGTRLTVT.

The chain is built from TRBV5-4 and TRBJ2-5; possible D gene TRBD2, 7 bases. CDR1 and CDR2 (germline): SGHNT, YYREEE (reference sequence). This CDR3 comprises 14 residues. Trimming removed 2 bases at V and 4 bases at J, with 12 bases between. The CDR3 DNA reads as TGTGCCAGCAGCTTAGGGGGGGTTGTAGAGACCCAGTACTTC. Residues: CASSLGGVVETQYF.

This chain joins TRBV27 and TRBJ1-1, with 9 bases aligning to TRBD1. The CDR3 runs 11 residues. V was pared by 8 bases and J by 6 bases, with 1 base of the junction left unmatched. Germline loops: CDR1 MNHEY, CDR2 SMNVEV (reference sequence). The CDR3 DNA reads TGTGCCAGCGGGACAGGGCCTGAAGCTTTCTTT. Protein sequence: CASGTGPEAFF.

The chain is built from TRBV5-1 and TRBJ2-3; 11 nucleotides match TRBD2. This CDR3 contains 18 residues. From germline, CDR1 is SGHRS and CDR2 YFSETQ. V lost 6 bases, J lost 0 bases, and 12 bases stayed unmatched. CDR3 DNA sequence: TGCGCCAGCACCCTACGCCCTAGCGGGGGGACTAGCACAGATACGCAGTATTTT. Its translation is CASTLRPSGGTSTDTQYF.

This chain connects TRBV4-1 to TRBJ2-4; D unclear. Germline V gene lookup returns CDR1 MGHRA and CDR2 YSYEKL. V lost 1 base and J lost 0, with 7 bases in between. CDR3 length: 15 amino acids. The CDR3, as DNA: TGCGCCAGCAGCCAAGTTTACCTAGCCAAAAACATTCAGTACTTC. Its protein product is CASSQVYLAKNIQYF.

This sequence joins TRBV7-3 and TRBJ2-3, with no clear D. V was pared by 5 bases and J by 3 bases, with 15 bases between. Germline CDR1 and CDR2: SGHTA and FQGTGA. The CDR3 sequence is 15 residues long. Here the CDR3 reads CASSLRAGWTDTQYF. The CDR3 nucleotides are TGTGCCAGCAGCCTCCGGGCCGGCTGGACAGATACGCAGTATTTT.

The chain uses TRBV12-3 or TRBV12-4 and TRBJ1-2; D gene unclear. The CDR3 spans 15 residues. The germline V and J ends were trimmed by 1 base and 0 bases, with 9 bases remaining between them. The CDR3 protein is CASSLDPWANYGYTF. In DNA form, the CDR3 reads TGTGCCAGCAGTTTAGATCCATGGGCTAACTATGGCTACACCTTC.

V gene TRBV30 combines with J gene TRBJ1-4; 9 nucleotides agree with TRBD1. The V gene end was trimmed by 4 bases and the J gene end by 7 bases; junction bases not matched to a gene: 10. The CDR3 is made up of 15 amino acids. CDR1 is GTSNPN and CDR2 is SVGIG in the germline V gene (reference sequence). Here the CDR3 reads CAWTTTGGESEKLFF. The CDR3 bases are TGTGCCTGGACCACAACAGGGGGCGAGAGTGAAAAACTGTTTTTT.

Only a few counts were recorded for this clonotype. The chain combines TRBV10-3 with TRBJ1-3; D possibly corresponds to TRBD1 (5 bases). V lost 0 bases, J lost 0 bases, and 6 bases lay in between. The CDR3 is 15 amino acids. CDR1 ENHRY and CDR2 SYGVKD come from the germline V gene. This chain's CDR3 is CAISESGTSGNTIYF. The CDR3 DNA reads TGTGCCATCAGTGAGTCGGGGACCTCTGGAAACACCATATATTTT.

A few counts support this clonotype. The chain is built from TRBV7-9 and TRBJ2-7, with TRBD1 matching 8 bases. Germline values: CDR1 SEHNR, CDR2 FQNEAQ (reference sequence). The CDR3 has 15 amino acids. J was trimmed by 3 bases and V by 5 bases; bases with no gene match: 9. Written as DNA, the CDR3 is TGTGCCAGCAGCCGGTGGGCGGACAGGGTCTACGAGCAGTACTTC. Its translation: CASSRWADRVYEQYF.